This TCR beta chain emerged from a study of T cell responses to AZD1222 COVID-19 vaccine. Study outcomes and limitations: With dominance at 160-218 and 743-854, vaccine-associated CD4 TCRs spanned spike. In all cases, repertoires were sampled only after the peak T cell response. Regions left unmutated in variants are reportedly the target of nearly half of spike-specific TCRs.

The CDR3 is 13 amino acids. Germline CDR1 and CDR2: PRHDT and FYEKMQ (reference sequence). Trimming stripped 0 bases from V and 8 bases from J, with 8 bases between. A remark on this clone: Its antigen remains unidentified.

The method was immunoSEQ multiplex PCR; TCRdb's version includes in-frame clones alone and lacks a portion of them. The data show 55,000 to 75,000 clones, with 79% seen just once and around 25% held by the top ten. This sample comprised peripheral blood, obtained on day 0 of MenACWY control vaccination. This receptor was identified in an adult in good health. The rearrangement uses TRBV13 and TRBJ2-1, with no clear D. The CDR3, as DNA: TGTGCCAGCAGCTTAGGCCGATTGGATGAGCAGTTCTTC. Encoded protein: CASSLGRLDEQFF.